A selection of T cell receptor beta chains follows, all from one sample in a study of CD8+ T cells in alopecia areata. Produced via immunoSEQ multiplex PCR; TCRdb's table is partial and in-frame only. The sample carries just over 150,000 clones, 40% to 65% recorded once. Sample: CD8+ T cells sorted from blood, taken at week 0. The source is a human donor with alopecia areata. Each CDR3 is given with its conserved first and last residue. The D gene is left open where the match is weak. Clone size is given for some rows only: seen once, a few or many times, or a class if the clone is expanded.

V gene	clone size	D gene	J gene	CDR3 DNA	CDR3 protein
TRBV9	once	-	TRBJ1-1	TGTGCCAGCAGCGGATATTCGGGAAATGAAGCTTTCTTT	CASSGYSGNEAFF
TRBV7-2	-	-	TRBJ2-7	TGTGCCAGCAGCTTAGACTACGAGCAGTACTTC	CASSLDYEQYF
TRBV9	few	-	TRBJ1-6	TGTGCCAGCAGCGTAGAAGGCAGGGTGGACTCACCCCTCCACTTT	CASSVEGRVDSPLHF
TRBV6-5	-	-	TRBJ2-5	TGTGCCAGCAGCAATACAGGGACCCAAGAGACCCAGTACTTC	CASSNTGTQETQYF
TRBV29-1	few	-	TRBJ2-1	TGCAGCGTTGTAGGTCTAGTGAATGGCAATGAGCAGTTCTTC	CSVVGLVNGNEQFF
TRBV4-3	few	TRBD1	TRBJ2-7	TGCGCCAGCAGCCAGGACGCTCCGGGACAGGGACTACGCGAGCAGTACTTC	CASSQDAPGQGLREQYF
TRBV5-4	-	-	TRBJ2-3	TGTGCCAGCAGCCTCAAGAGATCGCGCACAGATACGCAGTATTTT	CASSLKRSRTDTQYF
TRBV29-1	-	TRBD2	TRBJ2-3	TGCAGCGTTCCGGGACTAGCGGGCCCGGGGAGCACAGATACGCAGTATTTT	CSVPGLAGPGSTDTQYF
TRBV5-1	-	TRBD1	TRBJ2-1	TGCGCCAGCAGCGACAGGGATCGAGTATACAATGAGCAGTTCTTC	CASSDRDRVYNEQFF
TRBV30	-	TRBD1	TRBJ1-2	TGTGCCTGGAGTTGGACAGGGGGCGCGGATGGCTACACCTTC	CAWSWTGGADGYTF
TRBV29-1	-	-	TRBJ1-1	TGCAGCGCCTCGGACACGTCAGTTTGGAGCACTGAAGCTTTCTTT	CSASDTSVWSTEAFF
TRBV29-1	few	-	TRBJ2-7	TGCAGCGTTGAAGGCCAGAAGACCTACGAGCAGTACTTC	CSVEGQKTYEQYF
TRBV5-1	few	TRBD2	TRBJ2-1	TGCGCCAGCAGCTGGGGAGGGTACAATGAGCAGTTCTTC	CASSWGGYNEQFF
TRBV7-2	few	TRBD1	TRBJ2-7	TGTGCCAGCAGCATCCGGGACAGGGCCTACGAGCAGTACTTC	CASSIRDRAYEQYF
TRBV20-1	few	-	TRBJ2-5	TGCAGTGCTAGAGATATGGGGACCCAGTACTTC	CSARDMGTQYF
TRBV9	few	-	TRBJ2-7	TGTGCCAGCAGCCCCTCCTACGAGCAGTACTTC	CASSPSYEQYF
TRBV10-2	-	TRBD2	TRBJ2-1	TGCGCCACATCTGAGCGGGGGGGTTACAATGAGCAGTTCTTC	CATSERGGYNEQFF
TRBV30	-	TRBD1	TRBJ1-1	TGTGCCTGGAGTGAGACAGGGGTCACTGAAGCTTTCTTT	CAWSETGVTEAFF
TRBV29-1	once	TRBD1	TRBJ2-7	TGCAGCGTTGTTAGGGGAGACAGGGTCCCCTACGAGCAGTACTTC	CSVVRGDRVPYEQYF
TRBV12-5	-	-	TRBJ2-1	TGTGCTAGTGGTTTGGTGGGGCCTTACAATGAGCAGTTCTTC	CASGLVGPYNEQFF
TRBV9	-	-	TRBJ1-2	TGTGCCAGCAGGTCAGAAGGAGGCTACACCTTC	CASRSEGGYTF
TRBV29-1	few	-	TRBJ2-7	TGCAGCGTTGTGGCATCGGCTACCTACGAGCAGTACTTC	CSVVASATYEQYF
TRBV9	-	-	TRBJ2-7	TGTGCCAGCAGCCCGTCAGGGGAATGGTCCTACGAGCAGTACTTC	CASSPSGEWSYEQYF
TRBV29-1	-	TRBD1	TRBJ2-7	TGCAGCGTCCCCGGGACAGCGTCCTACGAGCAGTACTTC	CSVPGTASYEQYF
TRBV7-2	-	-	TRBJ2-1	TGTGCCAGCAGCTTAACGTGGTCCGCCTACAATGAGCAGTTCTTC	CASSLTWSAYNEQFF
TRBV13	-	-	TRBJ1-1	TGTGCCAGCAGCTTGACAGTAAACACTGAAGCTTTCTTT	CASSLTVNTEAFF
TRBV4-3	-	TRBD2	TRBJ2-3	TGCGCCAGCAGCCAAAAGGCAACGCGGGGGGGCAGCGCAGATACGCAGTATTTT	CASSQKATRGGSADTQYF
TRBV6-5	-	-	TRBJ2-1	TGTGCCAGCAGTTACTCGGGGCCAAATGAGCAGTTCTTC	CASSYSGPNEQFF
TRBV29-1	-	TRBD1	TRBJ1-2	TGCAGCGCTTGGGACAGTCCCACCGGCGACGGCTACACCTTC	CSAWDSPTGDGYTF
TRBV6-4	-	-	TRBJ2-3	TGTGCCAGCAGTGACCTAGTCACAGATACGCAGTATTTT	CASSDLVTDTQYF
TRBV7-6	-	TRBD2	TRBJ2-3	TGTGCCAGCAGCCCACTAGCGGGGGGGCCAGATACGCAGTATTTT	CASSPLAGGPDTQYF
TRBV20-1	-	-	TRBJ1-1	TGCAGTGCTAGCTCGGGAGCTTTCTTT	CSASSGAFF
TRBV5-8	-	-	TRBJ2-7	TGTGCCAGCAGCTTAGGAGGGTCGTGGGACGAGCAGTACTTC	CASSLGGSWDEQYF
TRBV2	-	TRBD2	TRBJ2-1	TGTGCCAGCGAAAACAGCGGGGGGAGGTTGGATGAGCAGTTCTTC	CASENSGGRLDEQFF
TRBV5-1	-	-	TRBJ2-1	TGCGCCAGCAGCTGGGGGGATGAGCAGTTCTTC	CASSWGDEQFF
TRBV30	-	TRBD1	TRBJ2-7	TGTGCCTGGAGACCCGGGACAGGGTCCGCCTACGAGCAGTACTTC	CAWRPGTGSAYEQYF
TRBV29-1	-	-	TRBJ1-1	TGCAGCGTTGACAGTTCTGACACTGAAGCTTTCTTT	CSVDSSDTEAFF
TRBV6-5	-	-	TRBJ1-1	TGTGCCAGCAGTTTGCAGGGGACCACTGAAGCTTTCTTT	CASSLQGTTEAFF
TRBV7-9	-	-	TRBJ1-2	TGTGCCAGCAGTTCCAGCGACTATGGCTACACCTTC	CASSSSDYGYTF
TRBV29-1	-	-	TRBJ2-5	TGCAGCGTTGTCACACGGAAAGAGACCCAGTACTTC	CSVVTRKETQYF
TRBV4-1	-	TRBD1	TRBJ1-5	TGCGCCAGCAGCGATTCATGGGACAGGGGGGGAAATCAGCCCCAGCATTTT	CASSDSWDRGGNQPQHF
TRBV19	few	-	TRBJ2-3	TGTGCCAGTAGCCTCACAGGTCATTTTCGCACAGATACGCAGTATTTT	CASSLTGHFRTDTQYF
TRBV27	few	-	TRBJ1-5	TGTGCCAGCAGTGCAACGACCCAAAGCAATCAGCCCCAGCATTTT	CASSATTQSNQPQHF
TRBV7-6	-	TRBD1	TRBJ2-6	TGTGCCAGCAGCTTACCTACAGGGGGCTCTGGGGCCAACGTCCTGACTTTC	CASSLPTGGSGANVLTF